This TCR beta chain stems from a study of cytomegalovirus exposure and HLA in healthy donors. The primer mix had 60 Vbeta and 13 Jbeta primers. Assay used: immunoSEQ multiplex PCR; TCRdb lists only in-frame clones, some missing. The sample contains some 160,000 clones, more than 65% of which appear only once. CDR1 is MNHEY and CDR2 is SVGAGI in the germline V gene. J gave up 8 bases and V 6 bases, and 11 bases lay outside the gene matches. The CDR3 has 15 residues. The clonotype was recovered from a woman between 50 and 59 years old in good health and CMV-seronegative. Sequences were obtained from PBMCs. The rearrangement uses TRBV6-5 and TRBJ1-4; 8 bases match TRBD1. CDR3 sequence reads: CASSYPSGGREKLFF. CDR3 coding DNA: TGTGCCAGCAGCTACCCTTCAGGGGGCCGGGAAAAACTGTTTTTT.